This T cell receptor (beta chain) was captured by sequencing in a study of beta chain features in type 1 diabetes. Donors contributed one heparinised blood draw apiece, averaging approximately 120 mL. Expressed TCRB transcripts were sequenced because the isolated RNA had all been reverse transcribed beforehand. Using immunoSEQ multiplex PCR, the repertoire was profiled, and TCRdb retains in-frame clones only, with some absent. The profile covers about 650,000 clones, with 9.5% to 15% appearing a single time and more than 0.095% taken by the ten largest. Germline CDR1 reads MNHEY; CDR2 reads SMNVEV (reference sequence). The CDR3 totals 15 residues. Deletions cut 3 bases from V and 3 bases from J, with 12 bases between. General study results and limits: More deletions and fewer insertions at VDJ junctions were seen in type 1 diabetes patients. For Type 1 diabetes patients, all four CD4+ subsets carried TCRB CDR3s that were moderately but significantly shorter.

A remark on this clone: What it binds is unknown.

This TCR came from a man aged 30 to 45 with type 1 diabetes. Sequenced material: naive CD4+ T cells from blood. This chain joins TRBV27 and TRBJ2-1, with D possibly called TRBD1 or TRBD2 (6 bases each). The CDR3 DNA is TGTGCCAGCAGTTTGCTCCGGGGGCACTACAATGAGCAGTTCTTC. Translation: CASSLLRGHYNEQFF.